The T cell receptor (beta chain) described here comes from a study of beta chain features in type 1 diabetes. What was sequenced were expressed TCRB transcripts, since all of the isolated RNA had been reverse transcribed. The assay was immunoSEQ multiplex PCR, and TCRdb's table has in-frame clones only and misses some. There are hundreds of thousands of clones in the sample; 9% to 10% occur only once, and around 0.031% lies in the top ten. Germline CDR1 SGHRS, CDR2 YFSETQ. V was clipped by 0 bases and J by 2 bases, with 11 bases between them. The CDR3 covers 16 residues. A few counts support this clone.

The chain uses TRBV5-1 and TRBJ2-2, with a tentative D call TRBD1 (6 bases). The sample consisted of naive CD4+ T cells from blood. This clonotype was sampled from a young woman in good health. The CDR3, as DNA: TGCGCCAGCAGCTTGGCTCCAGGGGTAAACACCGGGGAGCTGTTTTTT. It specifies CASSLAPGVNTGELFF.